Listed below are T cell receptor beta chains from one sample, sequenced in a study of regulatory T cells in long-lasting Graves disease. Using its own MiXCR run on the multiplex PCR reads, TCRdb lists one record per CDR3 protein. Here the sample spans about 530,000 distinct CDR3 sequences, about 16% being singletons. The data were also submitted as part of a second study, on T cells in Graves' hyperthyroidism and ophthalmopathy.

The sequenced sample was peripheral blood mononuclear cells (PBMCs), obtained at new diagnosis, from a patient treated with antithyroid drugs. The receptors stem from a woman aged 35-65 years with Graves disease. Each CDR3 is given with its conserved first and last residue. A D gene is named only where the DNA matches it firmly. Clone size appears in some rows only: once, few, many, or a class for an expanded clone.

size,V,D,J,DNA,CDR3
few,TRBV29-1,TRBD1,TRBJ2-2,TGCAGCGCCTGGGCAGGGGGCAATACCGGGGAGCTGTTTTTT,CSAWAGGNTGELFF
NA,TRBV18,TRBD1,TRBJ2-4,TGTGCCAGCTCACGCGGGACAGGGGGAATAAACATTCAGTACTTC,CASSRGTGGINIQYF
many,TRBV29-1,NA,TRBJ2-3,TGCAGCGTTGACCCTAGAGTGGAAGGAGATACGCAGTATTTT,CSVDPRVEGDTQYF
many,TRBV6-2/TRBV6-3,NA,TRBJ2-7,TGTGCCAGCAGCCACGCAGGGTCCCTCTACGAGCAGTACTTC,CASSHAGSLYEQYF
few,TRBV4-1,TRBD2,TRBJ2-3,TGCGCCAGCAGCCCCAGGGCTAGCGGGGTTTCAGATACGCAGTATTTT,CASSPRASGVSDTQYF
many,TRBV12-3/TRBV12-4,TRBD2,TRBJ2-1,TGTGCCAGCAGTGCCATTAACTTAGCGGGGGGGCCAAATGAGCAGTTCTTC,CASSAINLAGGPNEQFF
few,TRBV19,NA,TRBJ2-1,TGTGCCAGTAGTATAAGTAGCGGCAATGAGCAGTTCTTC,CASSISSGNEQFF
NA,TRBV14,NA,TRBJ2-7,TGTGCCAGCAGCCAAGGTGGTCAGGTCCCCTACGAGCAGTACTTC,CASSQGGQVPYEQYF
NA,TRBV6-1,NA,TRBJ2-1,TGTGCCAGCAGCGTCGGGACGCCCATGGGTGAGCAGTTCTTC,CASSVGTPMGEQFF
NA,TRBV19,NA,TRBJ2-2,TGTGCCAGTAGTTTAGAAGGAGACACCGGGGAGCTGTTTTTT,CASSLEGDTGELFF